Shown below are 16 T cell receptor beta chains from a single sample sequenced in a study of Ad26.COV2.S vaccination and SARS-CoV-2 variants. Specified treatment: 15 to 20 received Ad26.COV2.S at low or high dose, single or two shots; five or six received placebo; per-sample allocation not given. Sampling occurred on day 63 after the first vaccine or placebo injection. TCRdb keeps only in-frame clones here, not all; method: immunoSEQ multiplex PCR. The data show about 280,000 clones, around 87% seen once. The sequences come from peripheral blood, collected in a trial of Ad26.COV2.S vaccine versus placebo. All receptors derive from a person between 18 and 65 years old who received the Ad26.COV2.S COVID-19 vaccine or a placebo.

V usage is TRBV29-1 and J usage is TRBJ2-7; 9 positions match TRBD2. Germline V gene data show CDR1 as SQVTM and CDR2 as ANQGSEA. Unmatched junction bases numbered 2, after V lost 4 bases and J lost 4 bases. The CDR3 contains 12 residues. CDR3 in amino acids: CSVASGEYEQYF. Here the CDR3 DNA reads TGCAGCGTTGCTAGCGGGGAGTACGAGCAGTACTTC.

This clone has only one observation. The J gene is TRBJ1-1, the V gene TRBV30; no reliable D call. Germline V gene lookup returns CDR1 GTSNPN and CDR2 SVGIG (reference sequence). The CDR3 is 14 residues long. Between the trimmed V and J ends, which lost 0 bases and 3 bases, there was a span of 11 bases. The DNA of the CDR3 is TGTGCCTGGAGTGTATGGGGTGTTGACACTGAAGCTTTCTTT. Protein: CAWSVWGVDTEAFF.

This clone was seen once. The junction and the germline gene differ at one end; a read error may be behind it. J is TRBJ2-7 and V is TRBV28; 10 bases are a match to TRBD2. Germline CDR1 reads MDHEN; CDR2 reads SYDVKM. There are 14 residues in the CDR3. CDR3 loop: CASSLMGAAGGSDF. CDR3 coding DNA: TGTGCCAGCAGTCTAATGGGTGCAGCGGGAGGGTCCGACTTC.

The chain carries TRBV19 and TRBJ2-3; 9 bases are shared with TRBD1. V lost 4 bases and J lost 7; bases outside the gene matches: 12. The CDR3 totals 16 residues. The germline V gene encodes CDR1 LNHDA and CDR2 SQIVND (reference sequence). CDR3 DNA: TGTGCCAGTAGTACCTCCGGGACAGGGTATTCATATACGCAGTATTTT. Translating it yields CASSTSGTGYSYTQYF. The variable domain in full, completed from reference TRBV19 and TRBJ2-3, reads DGGITQSPKYLFRKEGQNVTLSCEQNLNHDAMYWYRQDPGQGLRLIYYSQIVNDFQKGDIAEGYSVSREKKESFPLTVTSAQKNPTAFYLCASSTSGTGYSYTQYFGPGTRLTVL.

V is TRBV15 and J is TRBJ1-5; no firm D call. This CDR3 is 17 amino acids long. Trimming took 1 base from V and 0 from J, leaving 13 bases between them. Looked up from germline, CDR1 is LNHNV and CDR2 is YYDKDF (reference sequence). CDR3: CATSRVLSGVSNQPQHF. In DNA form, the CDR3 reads TGTGCCACCAGCAGAGTTCTTTCGGGTGTTAGCAATCAGCCCCAGCATTTT.

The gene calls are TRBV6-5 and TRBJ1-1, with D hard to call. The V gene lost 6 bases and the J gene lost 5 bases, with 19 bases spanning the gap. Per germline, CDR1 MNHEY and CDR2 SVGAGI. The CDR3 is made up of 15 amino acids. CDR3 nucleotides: TGTGCCAGCAGCCCCCCACACCACCTGCGGACTGAAGCTTTCTTT. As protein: CASSPPHHLRTEAFF.

CDR3 in DNA: TGTGCCAGCAGCCACCGACAGGGGGAAAGCGGGGAGCTGTTTTTT. It codes for CASSHRQGESGELFF. The chain employs TRBV5-8 and TRBJ2-2; TRBD1 agrees at 9 bases. The CDR3 spans 15 residues. The germline gives CDR1 SGHTS, CDR2 YDEGEE. After removal of 4 bases from V and 7 bases from J, the junction contained 8 bases not matched to a gene.

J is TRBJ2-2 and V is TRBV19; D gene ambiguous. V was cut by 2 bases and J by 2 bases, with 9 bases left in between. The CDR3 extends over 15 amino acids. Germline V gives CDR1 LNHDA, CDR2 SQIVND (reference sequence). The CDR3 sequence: CASSIRLVNTGELFF. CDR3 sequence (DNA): TGTGCCAGTAGTATACGGCTAGTTAACACCGGGGAGCTGTTTTTT.

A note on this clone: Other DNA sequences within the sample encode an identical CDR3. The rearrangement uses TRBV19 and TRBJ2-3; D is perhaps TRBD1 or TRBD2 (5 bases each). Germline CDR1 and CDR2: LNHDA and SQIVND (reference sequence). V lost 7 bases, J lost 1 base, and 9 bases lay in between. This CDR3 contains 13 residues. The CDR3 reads CASKRGGTDTQYF. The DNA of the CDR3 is TGTGCCAGTAAGAGGGGAGGCACAGATACGCAGTATTTT.

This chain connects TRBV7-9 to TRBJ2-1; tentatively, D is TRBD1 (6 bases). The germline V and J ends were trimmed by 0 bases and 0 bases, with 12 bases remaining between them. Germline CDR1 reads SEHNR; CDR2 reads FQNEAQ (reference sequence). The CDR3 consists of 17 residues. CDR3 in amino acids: CASSLAQGTHSYNEQFF. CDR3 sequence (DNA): TGTGCCAGCAGCTTAGCCCAGGGGACCCACTCCTACAATGAGCAGTTCTTC.

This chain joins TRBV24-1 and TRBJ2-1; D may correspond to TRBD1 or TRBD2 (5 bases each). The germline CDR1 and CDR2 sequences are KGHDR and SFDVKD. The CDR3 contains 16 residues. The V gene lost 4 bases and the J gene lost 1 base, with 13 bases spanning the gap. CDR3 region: CATSDPGTESYNEQFF. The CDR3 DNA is TGTGCCACCAGTGACCCTGGGACGGAATCCTACAATGAGCAGTTCTTC.

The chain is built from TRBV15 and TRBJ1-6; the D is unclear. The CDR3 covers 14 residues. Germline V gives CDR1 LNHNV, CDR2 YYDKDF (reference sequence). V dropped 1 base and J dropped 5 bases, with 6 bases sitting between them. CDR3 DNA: TGTGCCACCAGCAGAGGGGCCGATAATTCACCCCTCCACTTT. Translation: CATSRGADNSPLHF.

This CDR3 is CASKISNQPQHF. In DNA, the CDR3 is TGTGCCAGTAAGATTAGCAATCAGCCCCAGCATTTT. This sequence joins TRBV19 and TRBJ1-5, with D hard to call. This CDR3 has 12 amino acids. Germline values: CDR1 LNHDA, CDR2 SQIVND (reference sequence). Trimming stripped 7 bases from V and 0 bases from J, with 4 bases between. The whole variable domain, remainder taken from reference TRBV19 and TRBJ1-5, is DGGITQSPKYLFRKEGQNVTLSCEQNLNHDAMYWYRQDPGQGLRLIYYSQIVNDFQKGDIAEGYSVSREKKESFPLTVTSAQKNPTAFYLCASKISNQPQHFGDGTRLSIL.

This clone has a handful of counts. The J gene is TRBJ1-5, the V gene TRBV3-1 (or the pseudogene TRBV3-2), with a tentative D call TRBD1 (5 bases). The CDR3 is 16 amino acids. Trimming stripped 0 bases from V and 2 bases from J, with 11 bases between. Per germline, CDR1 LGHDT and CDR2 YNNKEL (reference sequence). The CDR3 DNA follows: TGTGCCAGCAGCCAAGATCCGGGGGTTGGCAATCAGCCCCAGCATTTT. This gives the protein CASSQDPGVGNQPQHF.

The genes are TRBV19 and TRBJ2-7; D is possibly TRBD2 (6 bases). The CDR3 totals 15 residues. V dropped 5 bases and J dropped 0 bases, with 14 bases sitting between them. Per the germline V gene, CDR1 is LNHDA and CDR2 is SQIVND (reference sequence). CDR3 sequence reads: CASSPGTPISYEQYF. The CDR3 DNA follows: TGTGCCAGTAGTCCCGGGACTCCGATCTCCTACGAGCAGTACTTC.

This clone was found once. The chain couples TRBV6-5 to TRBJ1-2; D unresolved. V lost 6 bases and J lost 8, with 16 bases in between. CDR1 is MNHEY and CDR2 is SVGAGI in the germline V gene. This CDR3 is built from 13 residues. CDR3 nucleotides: TGTGCCAGCAGGACACGGATGGCGGGAGGCTACACCTTC. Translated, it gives CASRTRMAGGYTF.